Presented here are 25 T cell receptor beta chains from one specimen sequenced in a study of shared clonotypes between healthy human individuals. The data were produced by immunoSEQ multiplex PCR, yet TCRdb's version contains in-frame clones alone and is incomplete. Of more than 500,000 clones listed, about 96% are singletons. Material for sequencing was naive CD4+ T cells sorted from blood. Subset of the sample: CD45RA+ positively selected. These TCRs come from a woman in her twenties or thirties in good health.

The chain is built from TRBV6-5 and TRBJ1-4; 11 nucleotides line up with TRBD1. This CDR3 has 15 amino acids. CDR1 and CDR2 (germline): MNHEY, SVGAGI. With 2 bases clipped from V and 11 bases from J, the junction kept 7 bases outside the gene matches. CDR3 sequence: CASSYLDRGLFKLFF. In nucleotides, the CDR3 is TGTGCCAGCAGTTACCTGGACAGGGGGCTCTTTAAACTGTTTTTT.

The chain uses TRBV5-6 and TRBJ2-4; 13 nucleotides match TRBD2. With 4 bases clipped from V and 7 bases from J, the junction kept 2 bases outside the gene matches. This CDR3 is 14 amino acids long. Germline V gene lookup returns CDR1 SGHDT and CDR2 YYEEEE. CDR3 DNA sequence: TGTGCCAGCAGCCCGGGACTAGCGGGGAACATTCAGTACTTC. Translation: CASSPGLAGNIQYF.

The chain recombines TRBV28 with TRBJ1-1; 7 nucleotides match TRBD1. The V gene's germline CDR1 is MDHEN and CDR2 SYDVKM. CDR3 length: 14 amino acids. With V trimmed by 6 bases and J by 4 bases, 8 bases remained unmatched. The CDR3: CASRIDRVTTEAFF. Here the CDR3 DNA reads TGTGCCAGCAGGATTGACAGGGTCACCACTGAAGCTTTCTTT. The full variable domain, completed using reference TRBV28 and TRBJ1-1, is DVKVTQSSRYLVKRTGEKVFLECVQDMDHENMFWYRQDPGLGLRLIYFSYDVKMKEKGDIPEGYSVSREKKERFSLILESASTNQTSMYLCASRIDRVTTEAFFGQGTRLTVV.

The chain recombines TRBV9 with TRBJ1-4; no clear D gene. The V gene's germline CDR1 is SGDLS and CDR2 YYNGEE. V was cut by 4 bases and J by 4 bases, with 11 bases left in between. CDR3 length: 14 residues. CDR3 sequence reads: CASSSGLINEKLFF. In DNA form, the CDR3 reads TGTGCCAGCAGCTCAGGACTGATTAATGAAAAACTGTTTTTT.

The chain joins TRBV7-7 to TRBJ1-1, with a tentative D call TRBD1 (6 bases). CDR3 length equals 15 residues. Germline V gene data show CDR1 as SSHAT and CDR2 as FNYEAQ (reference sequence). Trimming pared 2 bases from V and 4 bases from J, leaving 14 bases between. CDR3 in amino acids: CASSLCRGLVTEAFF. The CDR3 region has the DNA TGTGCCAGCAGCTTATGTCGGGGGCTAGTCACTGAAGCTTTCTTT.

The CDR3 protein is CASSSDGRINYGYTF. The DNA of the CDR3 is TGTGCCAGCAGTTCGGACGGAAGAATTAACTATGGCTACACCTTC. The chain recombines TRBV28 with TRBJ1-2; D is unclear. CDR3 length: 15 amino acids. Germline loops: CDR1 MDHEN, CDR2 SYDVKM. V lost 4 bases to trimming and J lost 1 base, with 13 bases between them.

This rearrangement joins TRBV11-2 to TRBJ2-5; D call uncertain. The J call may be in error: the DNA end matches TRBJ2-7 better. Looked up from germline, CDR1 is SGHAT and CDR2 is FQNNGV. CDR3 size: 17 residues. CDR3 region: CASSLEFAGSRSYEQYF. CDR3 sequence (DNA): TGTGCCAGCAGCTTAGAATTTGCCGGGTCGAGATCCTACGAGCAGTACTTC.

V usage is TRBV27 and J usage is TRBJ1-4, with TRBD1 identical over 8 bases. V was clipped by 4 bases and J by 4 bases; unmatched bases: 11. Germline V gene sequence: CDR1 MNHEY, CDR2 SMNVEV (reference sequence). This CDR3 is 17 amino acids long. The CDR3 loop reads CASSSLQGARGNEKLFF. As DNA, the CDR3 is TGTGCCAGCAGTTCCTTGCAGGGGGCGCGGGGTAATGAAAAACTGTTTTTT.

The V call is TRBV6-6, the J call TRBJ2-7, with D possibly matching TRBD1 (5 bases). Germline V gene lookup returns CDR1 MNHNY and CDR2 SVGAGI (reference sequence). V was shortened by 6 bases and J by 0 bases, with 12 bases between the two germline ends. This CDR3 spans 14 amino acids. The CDR3 reads CASSSDSSSYEQYF. The DNA of the CDR3 is TGTGCCAGCAGCTCTGACAGTAGCTCCTACGAGCAGTACTTC.

This chain joins TRBV6-5 and TRBJ1-4; no reliable D call. Trimming cost V 7 bases and J 2 bases, with 14 bases left between them. The CDR3 is 15 amino acids. From germline, CDR1 is MNHEY and CDR2 SVGAGI. CDR3 DNA: TGTGCCAGCACCCCTAAGGGAGCCACTAATGAAAAACTGTTTTTT. Protein product: CASTPKGATNEKLFF.

Concerning this clone itself: Other DNA sequences from this sample encode an identical CDR3 as well. The J gene is TRBJ1-3, the V gene TRBV7-9; D possibly corresponds to TRBD1 (5 bases). Trimming left V 3 bases short and J 0 bases short, with 9 bases between. The germline gives CDR1 SEHNR, CDR2 FQNEAQ (reference sequence). The CDR3 loop spans 15 amino acids. Here the CDR3 reads CASSLGPYSGNTIYF. The CDR3 nucleotides are TGTGCCAGCAGCTTGGGGCCTTACTCTGGAAACACCATATATTTT.

The CDR3 loop reads CASSPQRVQGDYGYTF. The CDR3 coding sequence is TGTGCCAGCTCACCCCAACGGGTGCAGGGCGACTATGGCTACACCTTC. J is TRBJ1-2 and V is TRBV18; D might be TRBD1 (5 bases). V shed 3 bases and J shed 3 bases, with 17 bases lying between them. Germline CDR1 and CDR2: KGHSH and LQKENI. The CDR3 is made up of 16 amino acids.

V usage is TRBV28 and J usage is TRBJ1-2; 9 nucleotides match TRBD1. V lost 5 bases to trimming and J lost 12 bases; unmatched junction nucleotides: 10. Germline assignment: CDR1 MDHEN and CDR2 SYDVKM. CDR3 length: 13 amino acids. The CDR3 DNA reads as TGTGCCAGCAGTGCCGGGACAGGGAGTAAAAACACCTTC. It yields the protein CASSAGTGSKNTF.

This chain uses TRBV5-1 with TRBJ2-1; 10 bases map to TRBD1. The CDR3 contains 14 residues. V lost 0 bases, J lost 10 bases, and 4 bases stayed unmatched. The germline CDR1 and CDR2 sequences are SGHRS and YFSETQ. Here the CDR3 reads CASSLGQGAHEQFF. The CDR3 nucleotides read TGCGCCAGCAGCTTGGGACAGGGGGCGCACGAGCAGTTCTTC.

The rearrangement links TRBV30 to TRBJ2-5, with TRBD2 matching over 16 bases. The CDR3 spans 18 residues. Trimming removed 4 bases from V and 11 bases from J; junction bases left unmatched: 19. Germline CDR1 is GTSNPN and CDR2 is SVGIG (reference sequence). The CDR3 DNA reads as TGTGCCTGGACGACAGGGAAAGGGACTAGCGGGAGGGCTGGGGAGCAGTACTTC. Residues: CAWTTGKGTSGRAGEQYF.

The chain combines TRBV28 with TRBJ1-5, with unresolved D. V lost 10 bases to trimming and J lost 0 bases, with 16 bases between them. CDR3 length: 15 amino acids. Germline-derived CDR1 and CDR2 are MDHEN and SYDVKM. The CDR3 nucleotides are TGTGCCACAGGTCCGTCGGGGTATAGCAATCAGCCCCAGCATTTT. It specifies CATGPSGYSNQPQHF.

The V gene is TRBV6-6, the J gene TRBJ1-5; the D gene is possibly TRBD1 (6 bases). Germline CDR1 and CDR2: MNHNY and SVGAGI (reference sequence). The V gene lost 7 bases and the J gene lost 6 bases, with 10 bases spanning the gap. The CDR3 consists of 12 residues. CDR3 protein: CASNLQGQPQHF. The DNA for the CDR3 is TGTGCCAGCAACCTACAGGGTCAGCCCCAGCATTTT.

This chain joins TRBV7-9 and TRBJ2-2; D gene uncertain. The CDR3 is 16 residues long. V lost 1 base, J lost 1 base, and 10 bases lay in between. Germline assignment: CDR1 SEHNR and CDR2 FQNEAQ (reference sequence). The DNA of the CDR3 is TGTGCCAGCAGCTTAGTAGGCACTATGAACACCGGGGAGCTGTTTTTT. Protein product: CASSLVGTMNTGELFF.

The rearrangement links TRBV9 to TRBJ2-7, with 7 positions matching TRBD1. V gave up 4 bases and J gave up 3 bases; unmatched junction bases: 10. This CDR3 comprises 15 residues. CDR1 is SGDLS, CDR2 YYNGEE, per germline. DNA for the CDR3: TGTGCCAGCAGCACTCGGGACAGCCTGCTCTACGAGCAGTACTTC. This translates into CASSTRDSLLYEQYF. Based on the CDR3 plus reference TRBV9 and TRBJ2-7, the full variable domain is DSGVTQTPKHLITATGQRVTLRCSPRSGDLSVYWYQQSLDQGLQFLIQYYNGEERAKGNILERFSAQQFPDLHSELNLSSLELGDSALYFCASSTRDSLLYEQYFGPGTRLTVT.

The rearrangement joins TRBV10-3 to TRBJ2-7; no clear D gene. CDR3 length equals 15 residues. From germline, CDR1 is ENHRY and CDR2 SYGVKD. Trimming took off 3 bases at V and 3 bases at J, with 15 bases between the two ends. The CDR3 here is CAISEGERNLYEQYF. CDR3 sequence (DNA): TGTGCCATCAGTGAAGGAGAGCGTAACCTCTACGAGCAGTACTTC.

This sequence joins TRBV27 and TRBJ2-7; perhaps TRBD2 as D (6 bases). There are 15 residues in the CDR3. Trimming left V 5 bases short and J 0 bases short, with 14 bases between. Germline V CDR1 and CDR2: MNHEY, SMNVEV (reference sequence). The CDR3: CASSRGTVSSYEQYF. CDR3 sequence (DNA): TGTGCCAGCAGTCGGGGGACGGTTAGCTCCTACGAGCAGTACTTC.

The chain couples TRBV5-1 to TRBJ1-1, with D possibly TRBD1 on 5 matching bases. Looked up from germline, CDR1 is SGHRS and CDR2 is YFSETQ. This CDR3 is 15 amino acids long. Trimming removed 6 bases at V and 3 bases at J, with 18 bases between. This chain's CDR3 is CASMGSGALYTEAFF. The CDR3 DNA sequence: TGCGCCAGCATGGGGTCCGGGGCCCTATACACTGAAGCTTTCTTT.

The rearrangement uses TRBV7-9 and TRBJ2-7; D is undetermined. This CDR3 is built from 14 residues. Germline CDR1 and CDR2: SEHNR and FQNEAQ (reference sequence). Deletions cut 3 bases from V and 2 bases from J, with 11 bases between. CDR3 coding DNA: TGTGCCAGCAGCTTCGGCGCGGCCCCCTACGAGCAGTACTTC. It is translated as CASSFGAAPYEQYF.

The rearrangement joins TRBV28 to TRBJ2-5; D perhaps matches TRBD1 (5 bases). Germline values: CDR1 MDHEN, CDR2 SYDVKM. V was shortened by 3 bases and J by 5 bases, with 16 bases between the two germline ends. The CDR3 is made up of 15 amino acids. The CDR3 nucleotides are TGTGCCAGCAGTTTCGGCGGCAGGGATTCGGAGACCCAGTACTTC. It yields the protein CASSFGGRDSETQYF.

This sequence joins TRBV14 and TRBJ1-5; D unresolved. With 5 bases removed from V and 4 bases from J, the gap between germline ends came to 3 bases. CDR3 length: 11 amino acids. The germline gives CDR1 SGHDN, CDR2 FVKESK. The CDR3 sequence is CASSGNQPQHF. The CDR3 bases are TGTGCCAGCAGCGGAAATCAGCCCCAGCATTTT. The full variable domain, with the rest looked up from reference TRBV14 and TRBJ1-5, is EAGVTQFPSHSVIEKGQTVTLRCDPISGHDNLYWYRRVMGKEIKFLLHFVKESKQDESGMPNNRFLAERTGGTYSTLKVQPAELEDSGVYFCASSGNQPQHFGDGTRLSIL.